This paragraph covers one T cell receptor beta chain sequence. V was shortened by 8 bases and J by 10 bases, with 15 bases between the two germline ends. CDR3 size: 13 residues. Germline lookup yields CDR1 SEHNR and CDR2 FQNEAQ (reference sequence). This sample was included in a study of radiotherapy plus CTLA-4 blockade in lung cancer. Study-wide background: Objective responses emerged in 15% to 20% of patients, and around 31% attained disease control.

Here immunoSEQ multiplex PCR was the method, and the copy in TCRdb shows in-frame clones only, minus some. The data show about 72,000 clones, roughly 78% seen once. The material was peripheral blood, obtained from a patient treated with radiotherapy plus ipilimumab. The chain uses TRBV7-9 and TRBJ1-6; weak D call: TRBD1 (6 bases). This sequence was found in a human donor with non-small cell lung cancer who had a complete response to radiotherapy plus ipilimumab. CDR3 sequence (DNA): TGTGCCAGCGCCCCACAGGGAGGCTCACCCCTCCACTTT. This encodes CASAPQGGSPLHF.